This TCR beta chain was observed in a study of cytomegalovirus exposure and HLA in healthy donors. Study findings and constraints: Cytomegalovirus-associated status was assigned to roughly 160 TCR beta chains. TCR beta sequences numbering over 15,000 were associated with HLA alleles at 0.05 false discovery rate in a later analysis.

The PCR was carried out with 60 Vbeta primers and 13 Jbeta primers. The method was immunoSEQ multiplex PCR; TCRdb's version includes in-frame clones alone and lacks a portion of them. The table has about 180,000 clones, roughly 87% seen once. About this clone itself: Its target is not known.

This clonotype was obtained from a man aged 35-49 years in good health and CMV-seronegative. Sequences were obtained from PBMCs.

The CDR3 region is CASRIQGARTEAFF. In DNA form, the CDR3 reads TGTGCCAGCCGGATTCAGGGGGCGCGGACTGAAGCTTTCTTT. V is TRBV25-1 and J is TRBJ1-1; 8 bases are a match to TRBD1. Germline CDR1 reads MGHDK; CDR2 reads SYGVNS. Losses at the gene ends were 8 bases for V and 5 bases for J; bases not matched to a gene: 10. The CDR3 contains 14 residues.